One sample yielded the 17 T cell receptor beta chains listed below, sequenced in a study of blood T cell repertoires in COVID-19. TCRdb's copy holds only in-frame clones and misses some; the assay was immunoSEQ multiplex PCR. The table includes fewer than 250,000 clones, approximately 89% detected once. Sequenced material: PBMCs or T cells enriched from blood (not recorded which). The receptors were sampled from a woman aged 25 to 39 who had been exposed to COVID-19.

This chain connects TRBV7-2 to TRBJ2-2, with TRBD2 matching over 10 bases. Unmatched junction bases numbered 3, after V lost 3 bases and J lost 2 bases. CDR1 is SGHTA, CDR2 FQGNSA, per germline. The CDR3 spans 16 residues. The CDR3 is CASSFLAGVNTGELFF. DNA for the CDR3: TGTGCCAGCAGCTTCCTAGCGGGGGTAAACACCGGGGAGCTGTTTTTT.

This chain joins TRBV4-2 and TRBJ2-1; D is uncertain. Germline V lookup: CDR1 LGHNA, CDR2 YNFKEQ. Trimming left V 1 base short and J 10 bases short, with 11 bases between. The CDR3 has 13 amino acids. CDR3 sequence (DNA): TGTGCCAGCAGCCAAGGAACGAGAGGAGAGCAGTTCTTC. Translation gives CASSQGTRGEQFF.

This clone was picked up a small number of times. The chain carries TRBV12-3 or TRBV12-4 and TRBJ1-1; 7 positions agree with TRBD1. Trimming cost V 4 bases and J 10 bases; bases outside gene matches: 9. This CDR3 has 13 amino acids. This CDR3 is CASSSSRQGRAFF. CDR3 DNA sequence: TGTGCCAGCAGTTCCTCACGACAGGGTCGAGCTTTCTTT.

V is TRBV19 and J is TRBJ1-5, with 7 bases lining up with TRBD1. The CDR3 runs to 15 residues. V dropped 7 bases and J dropped 0; count of bases not matched to a gene: 6. Looked up from germline, CDR1 is LNHDA and CDR2 is SQIVND (reference sequence). The CDR3 sequence: CASKPDRVSNQPQHF. DNA for the CDR3: TGTGCCAGTAAACCTGACAGGGTTAGCAATCAGCCCCAGCATTTT.

The chain carries TRBV5-1 and TRBJ2-1; the D is unclear. CDR3 length: 14 amino acids. Looked up from germline, CDR1 is SGHRS and CDR2 is YFSETQ. With 0 bases removed from V and 8 bases from J, the gap between germline ends came to 12 bases. This CDR3 reads CASSLDFLGDEQFF. The DNA for the CDR3 is TGCGCCAGCAGCTTGGATTTTTTGGGCGATGAGCAGTTCTTC.

The chain links TRBV11-2 to TRBJ2-1, with 7 bases identical to TRBD1. Trimming at V came to 3 bases and at J to 3 bases, leaving 2 bases not matched to a gene. Germline V gives CDR1 SGHAT, CDR2 FQNNGV. This CDR3 spans 14 amino acids. This CDR3 is CASSFGDSYNEQFF. The CDR3, as DNA: TGTGCCAGCAGCTTTGGGGACAGCTACAATGAGCAGTTCTTC. Complete variable domain (other parts from reference TRBV11-2 and TRBJ2-1): EAGVAQSPRYKIIEKRQSVAFWCNPISGHATLYWYQQILGQGPKLLIQFQNNGVVDDSQLPKDRFSAERLKGVDSTLKIQPAKLEDSAVYLCASSFGDSYNEQFFGPGTRLTVL.

The chain links TRBV6-5 to TRBJ1-5; the D gene is possibly TRBD1 (6 bases). The CDR3 is made up of 14 amino acids. Looked up from germline, CDR1 is MNHEY and CDR2 is SVGAGI. Trimming removed 5 bases at V and 7 bases at J, with 15 bases between. The CDR3 bases are TGTGCCAGCAGTAATCCGGGGGGGCTCCAGCCCCAGCATTTT. It codes for CASSNPGGLQPQHF.

V is TRBV28 and J is TRBJ1-2, with TRBD1 matching 7 bases. The CDR3 has 14 amino acids. Germline CDR1 MDHEN, CDR2 SYDVKM. V lost 6 bases and J lost 1; bases outside the gene matches: 5. The CDR3 loop is CASRPGTDNYGYTF. For the CDR3, the DNA is TGTGCCAGCAGACCTGGGACAGATAACTATGGCTACACCTTC.

This clone appeared a single time. The V call is TRBV19, the J call TRBJ1-2; 10 nucleotides match TRBD1. This CDR3 spans 17 amino acids. Looked up from germline, CDR1 is LNHDA and CDR2 is SQIVND (reference sequence). V lost 5 bases and J lost 1; bases outside the gene matches: 10. The CDR3 DNA follows: TGTGCCAGTAGTTCCACGGGACAGGGGCTGAATAACTATGGCTACACCTTC. Encoded protein: CASSSTGQGLNNYGYTF.

With respect to this clone: This CDR3 is also generated by other DNA sequences in the sample. The CDR3 loop is CASSFRNYGYTF. The CDR3 DNA reads as TGTGCCAGCAGTTTTCGGAACTATGGCTACACCTTC. The chain joins TRBV28 to TRBJ1-2; D uncertain. Trimming pared 3 bases from V and 2 bases from J, leaving 4 bases between. The germline V gene encodes CDR1 MDHEN and CDR2 SYDVKM. The CDR3 consists of 12 residues.

This rearrangement joins TRBV28 to TRBJ2-7; unclear D gene. The V end was cut by 6 bases, the J end by 0 bases, with 15 bases between. Germline loops: CDR1 MDHEN, CDR2 SYDVKM. The CDR3 is 15 residues long. The DNA of the CDR3 is TGTGCCAGCAGCTTAGACCGAACAGTCTCCTACGAGCAGTACTTC. This translates into CASSLDRTVSYEQYF.

The chain joins TRBV21-1 to TRBJ1-5. TRBV21-1 is a recognized pseudogene. The CDR3 sequence is 12 residues long. This CDR3 reads CASRDGNQPQHF. The CDR3 DNA sequence: TGTGCCAGCAGAGACGGGAATCAGCCCCAGCATTTT.

The genes are TRBV7-9 and TRBJ2-7, with D perhaps TRBD2 (7 bases). This CDR3 region has 15 residues. V was trimmed by 7 bases and J by 2 bases, leaving 18 bases between them. In germline, CDR1 is SEHNR, CDR2 FQNEAQ (reference sequence). The CDR3, as DNA: TGTGCCAGCACCCAAGGGGGGACTACCACCTACGAGCAGTACTTC. Encoded protein: CASTQGGTTTYEQYF.

The chain is built from TRBV10-2 and TRBJ1-4; the match to TRBD1 covers 7 bases. The CDR3 sequence is 14 residues long. CDR1 is WSHSY, CDR2 SAAADI, per germline. J lost 8 bases, V lost 3 bases, and 6 bases had no gene match. The chain's CDR3 is CASSEGGTAEKLFF. CDR3 coding DNA: TGCGCCAGCAGTGAAGGCGGGACAGCCGAAAAACTGTTTTTT.

The chain joins TRBV7-9 to TRBJ2-3; TRBD2 matches at 11 bases. The CDR3 has 16 residues. With V trimmed by 8 bases and J by 10 bases, 17 bases remained unmatched. The germline V gene encodes CDR1 SEHNR and CDR2 FQNEAQ (reference sequence). The CDR3 is CASRGLAVLEGSSQYF. CDR3 in DNA: TGTGCCAGCCGGGGACTAGCGGTCCTTGAAGGGTCGTCGCAGTATTTT.

This clone was recorded once. One end of the junction is discordant with germline, which a read error may explain. This chain uses TRBV7-9 with TRBJ1-1, with 9 bases that match TRBD1. Germline V lookup: CDR1 SEHNR, CDR2 FQNEAQ (reference sequence). This CDR3 has 18 residues. CDR3 region: CASTLGTGLKFLGTEAFF. CDR3 DNA sequence: TGTGCCAGCACCTTAGGGACAGGGCTCAAGTTCTTGGGCACTGAAGCTTTCTTT.

The CDR3 nucleotides are TGTGCCAGTAGTATGTCCGGTCTTAGGAACACTGAAGCTTTCTTT. This codes for CASSMSGLRNTEAFF. The rearrangement uses TRBV19 and TRBJ1-1; no clear D gene. With 3 bases removed from V and 1 base from J, the gap between germline ends came to 12 bases. This CDR3 has 15 amino acids. Germline loops: CDR1 LNHDA, CDR2 SQIVND (reference sequence).